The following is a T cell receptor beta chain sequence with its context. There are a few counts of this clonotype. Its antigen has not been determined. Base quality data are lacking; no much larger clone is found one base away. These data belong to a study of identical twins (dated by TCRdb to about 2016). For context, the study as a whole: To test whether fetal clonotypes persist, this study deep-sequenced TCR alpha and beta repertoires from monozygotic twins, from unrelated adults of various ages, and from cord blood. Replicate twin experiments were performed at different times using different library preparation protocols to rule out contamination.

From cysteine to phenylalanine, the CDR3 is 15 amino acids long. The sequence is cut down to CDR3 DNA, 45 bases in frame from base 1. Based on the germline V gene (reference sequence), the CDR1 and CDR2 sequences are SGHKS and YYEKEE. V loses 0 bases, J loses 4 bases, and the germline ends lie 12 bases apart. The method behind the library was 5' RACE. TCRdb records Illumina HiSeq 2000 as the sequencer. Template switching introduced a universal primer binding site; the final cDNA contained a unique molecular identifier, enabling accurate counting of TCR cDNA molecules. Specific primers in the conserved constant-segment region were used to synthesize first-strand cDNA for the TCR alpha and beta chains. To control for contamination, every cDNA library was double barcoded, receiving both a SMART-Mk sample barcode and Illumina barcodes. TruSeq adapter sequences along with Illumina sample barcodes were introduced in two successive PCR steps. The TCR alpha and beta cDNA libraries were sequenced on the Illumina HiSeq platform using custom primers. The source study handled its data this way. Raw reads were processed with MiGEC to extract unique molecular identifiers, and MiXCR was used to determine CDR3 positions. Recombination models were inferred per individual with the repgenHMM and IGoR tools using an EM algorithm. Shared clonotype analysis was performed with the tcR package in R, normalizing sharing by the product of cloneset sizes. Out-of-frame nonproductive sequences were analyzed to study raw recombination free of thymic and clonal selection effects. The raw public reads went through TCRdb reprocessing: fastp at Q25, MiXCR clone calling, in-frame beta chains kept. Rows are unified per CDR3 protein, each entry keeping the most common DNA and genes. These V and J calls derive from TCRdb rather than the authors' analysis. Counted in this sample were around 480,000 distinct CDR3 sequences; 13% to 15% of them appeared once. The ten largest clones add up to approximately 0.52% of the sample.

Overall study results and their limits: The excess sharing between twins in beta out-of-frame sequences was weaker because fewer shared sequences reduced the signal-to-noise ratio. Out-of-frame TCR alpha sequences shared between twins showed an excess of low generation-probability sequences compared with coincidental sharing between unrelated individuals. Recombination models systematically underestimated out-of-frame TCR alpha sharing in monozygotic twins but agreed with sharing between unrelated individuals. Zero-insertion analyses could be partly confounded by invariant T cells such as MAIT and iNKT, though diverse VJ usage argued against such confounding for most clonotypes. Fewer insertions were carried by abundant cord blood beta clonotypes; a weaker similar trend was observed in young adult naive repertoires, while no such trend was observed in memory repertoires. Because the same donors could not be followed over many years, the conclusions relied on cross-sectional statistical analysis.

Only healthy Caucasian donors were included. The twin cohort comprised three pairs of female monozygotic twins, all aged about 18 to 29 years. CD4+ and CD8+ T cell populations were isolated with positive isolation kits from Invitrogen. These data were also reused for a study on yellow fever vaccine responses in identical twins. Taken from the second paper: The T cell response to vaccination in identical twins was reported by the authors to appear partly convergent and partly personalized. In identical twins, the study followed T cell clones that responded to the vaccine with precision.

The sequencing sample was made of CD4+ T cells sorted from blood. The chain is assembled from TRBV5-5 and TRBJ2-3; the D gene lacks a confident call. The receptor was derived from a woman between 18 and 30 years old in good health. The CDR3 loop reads CASSLGRITPDTQYF. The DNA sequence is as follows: TGTGCCAGCAGCTTGGGAAGGATTACACCAGATACGCAGTATTTT.